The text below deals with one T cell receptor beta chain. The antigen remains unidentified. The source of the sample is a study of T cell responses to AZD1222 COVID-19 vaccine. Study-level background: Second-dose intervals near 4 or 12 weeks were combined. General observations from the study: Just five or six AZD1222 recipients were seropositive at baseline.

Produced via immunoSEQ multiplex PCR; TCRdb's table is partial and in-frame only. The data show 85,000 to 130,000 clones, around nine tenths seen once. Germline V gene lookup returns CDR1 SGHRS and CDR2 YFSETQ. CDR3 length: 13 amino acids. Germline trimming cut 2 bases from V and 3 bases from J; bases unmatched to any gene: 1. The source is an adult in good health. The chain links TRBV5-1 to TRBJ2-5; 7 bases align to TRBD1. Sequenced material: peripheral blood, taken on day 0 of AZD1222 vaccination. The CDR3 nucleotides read TGCGCCAGCAGCTTCCAGGGGGAAGAGACCCAGTACTTC. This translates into CASSFQGEETQYF.